This passage covers 19 T cell receptor beta chains from one sample sequenced in a study of blood T cell repertoires in COVID-19. The table came from immunoSEQ multiplex PCR; TCRdb's copy has only in-frame clones and leaves some out. Of roughly 570,000 clones in the sample, around nine tenths were seen once. Sequenced sample: peripheral blood. The receptors stem from a woman between 45 and 60 years old with COVID-19, enrolled during active disease.

The V gene is TRBV28, the J gene TRBJ2-3, with a tentative D call TRBD1 (5 bases). The CDR3 has 17 residues. Deletions cut 3 bases from V and 2 bases from J, with 18 bases between. From germline, CDR1 is MDHEN and CDR2 SYDVKM. In DNA, the CDR3 is TGTGCCAGCAGTTTCATCCAGGGCTTCACAATCACAGATACGCAGTATTTT. It translates to CASSFIQGFTITDTQYF.

The count of this clone is one. The genes are TRBV5-1 and TRBJ2-5, with unresolved D. Germline-derived CDR1 and CDR2 are SGHRS and YFSETQ. Trimming left V 0 bases short and J 5 bases short, with 14 bases between. The CDR3 consists of 15 residues. Written as DNA, the CDR3 is TGCGCCAGCAGCTTGGAGCATGCCGAATGGGAGACCCAGTACTTC. It yields the protein CASSLEHAEWETQYF.

The chain carries TRBV6-5 and TRBJ2-7; D is possibly TRBD1 (6 bases). V lost 6 bases and J 6 bases, leaving 15 bases between the germline ends. This CDR3 spans 13 amino acids. Germline V gives CDR1 MNHEY, CDR2 SVGAGI. The CDR3 is CASRLQGEGEQYF. The CDR3 DNA is TGTGCCAGCAGACTACAGGGAGAAGGCGAGCAGTACTTC.

The V call is TRBV29-1, the J call TRBJ1-2; TRBD1 aligns across 7 bases. CDR3 length equals 15 residues. Germline loops: CDR1 SQVTM, CDR2 ANQGSEA. Unmatched junction bases numbered 13, after V lost 7 bases and J lost 2 bases. The CDR3 loop reads CSASSARTGNYGYTF. The CDR3 DNA is TGCAGCGCCAGCTCCGCCCGGACAGGCAACTATGGCTACACCTTC.

This clone was observed a single time. Germline is not matched at one junction end, which may reflect a read error. The chain recombines TRBV5-4 with TRBJ1-2; weak D call: TRBD1 (5 bases). The CDR3 sequence is 13 residues long. CDR1 SGHNT and CDR2 YYREEE come from the germline V gene (reference sequence). CDR3 loop: CASSLRREVTRAF. The CDR3 nucleotides are TGTGCCAGCAGCTTGCGCAGGGAGGTCACGCGCGCCTTC.

This sequence joins TRBV6-5 and TRBJ2-3; 8 bases agree with TRBD1. The CDR3 is made up of 13 amino acids. Germline CDR1 reads MNHEY; CDR2 reads SVGAGI. Trimming cost V 7 bases and J 4 bases; bases outside gene matches: 4. The CDR3 is CASTWTGPDTQYF. CDR3 nucleotide sequence: TGTGCCAGCACCTGGACAGGGCCAGATACGCAGTATTTT.

V gene TRBV19 combines with J gene TRBJ1-3; D gene unclear. The V end lost 5 bases, the J end lost 0 bases, and 11 bases lay between the germline ends. The germline gives CDR1 LNHDA, CDR2 SQIVND (reference sequence). This CDR3 is built from 15 residues. CDR3 coding DNA: TGTGCCAGTAGTGAGTACAGCACCTCTGGAAACACCATATATTTT. It is translated as CASSEYSTSGNTIYF.

The V gene is TRBV6-5, the J gene TRBJ1-2, with 10 nucleotides matching TRBD1. Germline loops: CDR1 MNHEY, CDR2 SVGAGI. With 8 bases clipped from V and 4 bases from J, the junction kept 7 bases outside the gene matches. The length of the CDR3 is 14 residues. For the CDR3, the DNA is TGTGCCAGCGACCGGGACAGGGGCAGCTATGGCTACACCTTC. Its protein is CASDRDRGSYGYTF.

The gene calls are TRBV2 and TRBJ1-1; D not certain. This CDR3 is 12 amino acids long. The germline gives CDR1 SNHLY, CDR2 FYNNEI. The V end lost 7 bases, the J end lost 3 bases, and 9 bases lay between the germline ends. CDR3 DNA sequence: TGTGCCAGCAATGCCGGGGACACTGAAGCTTTCTTT. This codes for CASNAGDTEAFF.

The chain uses TRBV7-8 and TRBJ2-1; 9 bases match TRBD2. The germline gives CDR1 SGHVS, CDR2 FQNEAQ. V was clipped by 5 bases and J by 5 bases; unmatched bases: 4. The CDR3 loop spans 14 amino acids. CDR3 residues: CASSRLAGNNEQFF. The CDR3, as DNA: TGTGCCAGCAGCCGTCTAGCGGGGAACAATGAGCAGTTCTTC.

This chain uses TRBV19 with TRBJ1-5; possible D gene TRBD1, 6 bases. Trimming removed 10 bases from V and 0 bases from J, with 16 bases in between. Germline assignment: CDR1 LNHDA and CDR2 SQIVND (reference sequence). CDR3 size: 15 residues. Written as DNA, the CDR3 is TGTGCCACCTCACAGGGAAGGCATAGCAATCAGCCCCAGCATTTT. It specifies CATSQGRHSNQPQHF.

The V and J genes are TRBV24-1 and TRBJ1-2; D not resolved. Germline CDR1 reads KGHDR; CDR2 reads SFDVKD. This CDR3 comprises 14 residues. V was trimmed by 4 bases and J by 1 base, leaving 9 bases between them. CDR3 sequence (DNA): TGTGCCACCAGTGACTCTAGTCTTAACTATGGCTACACCTTC. Protein: CATSDSSLNYGYTF.

The chain carries TRBV6-4 and TRBJ1-1, with D possibly being TRBD1 (5 bases). CDR1 and CDR2 from the germline V gene are MRHNA and SNTAGT. The CDR3 loop spans 13 amino acids. With 0 bases removed from V and 10 bases from J, the gap between germline ends came to 12 bases. CDR3 residues: CASSDSGEERAFF. The DNA of the CDR3 is TGTGCCAGCAGTGACTCAGGGGAGGAGAGAGCTTTCTTT.

V gene TRBV1 combines with J gene TRBJ1-4; the table's D call, TRBD1, has no DNA check behind it. TRBV1 is marked as a pseudogene. The CDR3 has 17 amino acids. CDR3: CTSSQGNSGEYCEKLFF. The CDR3 bases are TGCACCAGCAGCCAAGGGAACTCAGGGGAATATTGCGAAAAACTGTTTTTT.

The chain combines TRBV6-5 with TRBJ1-5; 8 bases map to TRBD1. In germline, CDR1 is MNHEY, CDR2 SVGAGI. V shed 2 bases and J 3 bases; nucleotides not matched to a gene: 3. The CDR3 covers 15 residues. CDR3 residues: CASSYGTGNNQPQHF. The CDR3 nucleotides read TGTGCCAGCAGTTACGGGACAGGTAACAATCAGCCCCAGCATTTT.

The V call is TRBV5-1, the J call TRBJ2-1; 15 nucleotides agree with TRBD2. The CDR3 runs to 17 residues. In germline, CDR1 is SGHRS, CDR2 YFSETQ. V gave up 0 bases and J gave up 8 bases; unmatched junction bases: 6. DNA of the CDR3: TGCGCCAGCAGCTTGGGGACTAGCGGGGGGGCCTCCGATGAGCAGTTCTTC. It yields the protein CASSLGTSGGASDEQFF. Combining the CDR3 with reference TRBV5-1 and TRBJ2-1 gives the whole variable domain KAGVTQTPRYLIKTRGQQVTLSCSPISGHRSVSWYQQTPGQGLQFLFEYFSETQRNKGNFPGRFSGRQFSNSRSEMNVSTLELGDSALYLCASSLGTSGGASDEQFFGPGTRLTVL.

In nucleotides, the CDR3 is TGTGCCAGCAGCGGAAGACTAGCGGAACAAGAGACCCAGTACTTC. It is translated as CASSGRLAEQETQYF. The chain carries TRBV9 and TRBJ2-5; 9 bases agree with TRBD2. The CDR3 has 15 residues. The trim removed 3 bases at V and 2 bases at J, leaving 5 bases unmatched. Germline CDR1 SGDLS, CDR2 YYNGEE.

V gene TRBV7-9 combines with J gene TRBJ1-2; 7 positions agree with TRBD1. J was trimmed by 4 bases and V by 5 bases; bases with no gene match: 7. CDR1 SEHNR and CDR2 FQNEAQ come from the germline V gene (reference sequence). The CDR3 extends over 14 amino acids. The CDR3 nucleotides read TGTGCCAGCAGCGCTCGGGACAGTCCCTATGGCTACACCTTC. Residues: CASSARDSPYGYTF.

There are a few counts of this clone. V usage is TRBV19 and J usage is TRBJ2-7; TRBD2 aligns across 7 bases. Trimming at V came to 6 bases and at J to 6 bases, leaving 11 bases not matched to a gene. The CDR3 totals 14 residues. The germline CDR1 and CDR2 sequences are LNHDA and SQIVND (reference sequence). The CDR3 bases are TGTGCCAGTAGCGCGGGGGTGCGGTCACTCGAGCAGTACTTC. Protein sequence: CASSAGVRSLEQYF.